This TCR beta chain was identified during a study of blood T cell repertoires in COVID-19. The wider study: COVID-19 samples, acute and convalescent, were from the United States, Italy and Spain. Nucleic acid was either cDNA or gDNA, and it came from T cells, B-cell-depleted T cells, or PBMCs.

In the authors' methods: Using reference gene primer amplification, nucleated cell counts were estimated. Produced via immunoSEQ multiplex PCR; TCRdb's table is partial and in-frame only. Clone size and the V and J calls come from that table; the DNA yielded D and trimming. The data hold around 100,000 clones, with approximately 90% observed a single time. CDR1 SEHNR and CDR2 FQNEAQ come from the germline V gene (reference sequence). The CDR3 runs to 17 residues. Trimming left V 6 bases short and J 0 bases short, with 18 bases between. Sequenced sample: peripheral blood. This chain uses TRBV7-9 with TRBJ1-3, with D possibly matching TRBD1 (6 bases). The sequence was collected from a woman aged 45-59 years with acute or convalescent COVID-19. The CDR3: CASSISGVRLSGNTIYF. The CDR3 nucleotides read TGTGCCAGCAGTATTTCAGGGGTTCGGCTCTCTGGAAACACCATATATTTT.